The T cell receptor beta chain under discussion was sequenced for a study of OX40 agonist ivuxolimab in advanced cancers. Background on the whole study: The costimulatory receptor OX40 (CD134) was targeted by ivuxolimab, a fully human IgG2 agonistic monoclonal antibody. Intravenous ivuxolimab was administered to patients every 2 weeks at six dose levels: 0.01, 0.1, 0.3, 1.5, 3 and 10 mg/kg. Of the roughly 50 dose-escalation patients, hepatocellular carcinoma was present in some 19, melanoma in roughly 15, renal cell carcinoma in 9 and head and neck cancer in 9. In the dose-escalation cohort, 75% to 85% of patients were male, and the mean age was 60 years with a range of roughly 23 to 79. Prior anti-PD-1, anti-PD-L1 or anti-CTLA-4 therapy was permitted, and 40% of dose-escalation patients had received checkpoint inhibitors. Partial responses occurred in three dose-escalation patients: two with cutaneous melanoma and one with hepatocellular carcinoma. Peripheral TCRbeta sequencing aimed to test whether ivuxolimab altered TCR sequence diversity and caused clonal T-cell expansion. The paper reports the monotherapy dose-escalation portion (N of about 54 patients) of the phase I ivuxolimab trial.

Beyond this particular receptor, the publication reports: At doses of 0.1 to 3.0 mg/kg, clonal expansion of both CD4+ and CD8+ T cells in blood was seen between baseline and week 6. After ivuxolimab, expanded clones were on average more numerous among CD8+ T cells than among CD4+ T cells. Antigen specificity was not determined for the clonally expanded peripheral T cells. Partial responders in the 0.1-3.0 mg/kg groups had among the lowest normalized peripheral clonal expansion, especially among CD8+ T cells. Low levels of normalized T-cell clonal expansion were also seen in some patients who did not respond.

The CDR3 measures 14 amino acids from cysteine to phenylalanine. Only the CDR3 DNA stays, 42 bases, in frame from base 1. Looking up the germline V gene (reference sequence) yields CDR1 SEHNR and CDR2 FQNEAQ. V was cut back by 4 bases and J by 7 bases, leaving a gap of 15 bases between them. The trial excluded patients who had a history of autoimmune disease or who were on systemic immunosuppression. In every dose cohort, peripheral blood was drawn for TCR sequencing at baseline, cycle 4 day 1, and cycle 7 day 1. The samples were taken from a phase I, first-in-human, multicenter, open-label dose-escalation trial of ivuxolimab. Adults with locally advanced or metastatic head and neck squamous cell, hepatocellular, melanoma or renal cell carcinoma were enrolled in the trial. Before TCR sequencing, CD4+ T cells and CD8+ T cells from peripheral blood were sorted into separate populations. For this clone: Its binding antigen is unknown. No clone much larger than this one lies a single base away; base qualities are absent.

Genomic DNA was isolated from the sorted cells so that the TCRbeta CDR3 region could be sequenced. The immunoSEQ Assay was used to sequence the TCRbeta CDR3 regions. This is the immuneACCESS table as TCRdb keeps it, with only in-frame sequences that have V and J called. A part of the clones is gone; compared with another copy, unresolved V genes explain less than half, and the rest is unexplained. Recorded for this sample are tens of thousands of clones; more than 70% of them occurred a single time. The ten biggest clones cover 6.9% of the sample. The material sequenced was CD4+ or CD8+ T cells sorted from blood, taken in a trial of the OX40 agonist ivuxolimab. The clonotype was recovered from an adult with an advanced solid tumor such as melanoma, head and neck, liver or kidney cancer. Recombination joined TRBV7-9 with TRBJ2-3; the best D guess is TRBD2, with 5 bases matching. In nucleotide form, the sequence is TGTGCCAGCAGCTCCGATAGCTTCGGGAATACGCAGTATTTT. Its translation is CASSSDSFGNTQYF.